These 12 T cell receptor beta chains originate from one sample sequenced in a study of CD8 T cells in Susac syndrome. Random hexamers served to reverse transcribe about 0.45 to 1 ug RNA. In TCRdb, the immunoSEQ multiplex PCR reads were re-called with MiXCR into one record per CDR3 protein. The data show roughly 150,000 distinct CDR3 sequences, roughly 95% seen once. The sequencing sample was made of CD4+ T cells from PBMCs. The receptors come from a human donor with Susac syndrome.

The CDR3 DNA is TGCAGTGCTAGTTCAGTAGAGACCCAGTACTTC. Its protein product is CSASSVETQYF. J is TRBJ2-5 and V is TRBV20-1, with D hard to call. The CDR3 spans 11 residues. Germline V gene data show CDR1 as DFQATT and CDR2 as SNEGSKA (reference sequence). V was trimmed by 3 bases and J by 4 bases, leaving 6 bases between them.

This clonotype was counted once. V gene TRBV7-8 combines with J gene TRBJ2-2; 8 positions agree with TRBD1. The V gene's germline CDR1 is SGHVS and CDR2 FQNEAQ. The trim removed 3 bases at V and 10 bases at J, leaving 16 bases unmatched. This CDR3 region has 17 residues. This chain's CDR3 is CASSFTGTGGGPAELFF. CDR3 nucleotides: TGTGCCAGCAGCTTTACCGGGACAGGCGGAGGGCCTGCGGAGCTGTTTTTT.

The V gene is TRBV2, the J gene TRBJ2-7, with D unresolved. The CDR3 spans 14 residues. Trimming took off 7 bases at V and 4 bases at J, with 17 bases between the two ends. Germline V lookup: CDR1 SNHLY, CDR2 FYNNEI. The CDR3 DNA is TGTGCCAGCATGCAGGACGTCCTGGGATACGAGCAGTACTTC. It codes for CASMQDVLGYEQYF.

As DNA, the CDR3 is TGTGCCACCAGCAGTGGGACGGTGGGCTACACCTTC. Amino acids: CATSSGTVGYTF. The chain links TRBV15 to TRBJ1-2; TRBD1 is a possible D gene (5 bases). V lost 3 bases, J lost 8 bases, and 10 bases lay in between. Germline V CDR1 and CDR2: LNHNV, YYDKDF (reference sequence). CDR3 length equals 12 residues.

The chain carries TRBV20-1 and TRBJ2-1; D remains ambiguous. The V gene's germline CDR1 is DFQATT and CDR2 SNEGSKA (reference sequence). Between the trimmed V and J ends, which lost 3 bases and 2 bases, there was a span of 11 bases. The length of the CDR3 is 14 residues. CDR3 amino acids: CSASKTAAYNEQFF. The CDR3 nucleotides are TGCAGTGCTAGCAAAACCGCTGCCTACAATGAGCAGTTCTTC.

The chain uses TRBV14 and TRBJ2-1, with 12 positions matching TRBD2. CDR3 length: 16 amino acids. J lost 8 bases, V lost 4 bases, and 9 bases had no gene match. CDR1 SGHDN and CDR2 FVKESK come from the germline V gene. CDR3 region: CASSPQLAGGRYEQFF. The CDR3 nucleotides read TGTGCCAGCAGCCCCCAGCTAGCGGGGGGGCGGTATGAGCAGTTCTTC.

The gene calls are TRBV6-5 and TRBJ2-7; D uncertain. Trimming removed 4 bases from V and 2 bases from J, with 9 bases in between. Per the germline V gene, CDR1 is MNHEY and CDR2 is SVGAGI. The CDR3 consists of 13 residues. CDR3 sequence: CASSFGQTYEQYF. The CDR3 DNA is TGTGCCAGCAGTTTTGGTCAGACCTACGAGCAGTACTTC.

This clonotype was found once. The chain carries TRBV7-9 and TRBJ2-3; D may be TRBD2 (6 bases). The germline CDR1 and CDR2 sequences are SEHNR and FQNEAQ (reference sequence). The CDR3 has 14 amino acids. Deletions cut 5 bases from V and 1 base from J, with 10 bases between. In nucleotides, the CDR3 is TGTGCCAGCAGCGCGGCTAGCGGCACAGATACGCAGTATTTT. Translated, it gives CASSAASGTDTQYF.

The chain uses TRBV3-1 and TRBJ2-6; D assignment may be TRBD1 or TRBD2 (5 bases each). The V end lost 4 bases, the J end lost 2 bases, and 18 bases lay between the germline ends. Germline loops: CDR1 LGHDT, CDR2 YNNKEL (reference sequence). This CDR3 is 18 amino acids long. The CDR3 reads CASSLHVKGSAGANVLTF. The CDR3 DNA is TGTGCCAGCAGCCTCCATGTTAAGGGGAGTGCTGGGGCCAACGTCCTGACTTTC. The full variable domain, rest sourced from reference TRBV3-1 and TRBJ2-6, is DTAVSQTPKYLVTQMGNDKSIKCEQNLGHDTMYWYKQDSKKFLKIMFSYNNKELIINETVPNRFSPKSPDKAHLNLHINSLELGDSAVYFCASSLHVKGSAGANVLTFGAGSRLTVL.

The chain joins TRBV4-1 to TRBJ2-7; 10 bases are a match to TRBD2. There are 14 residues in the CDR3. Losses at the gene ends were 3 bases for V and 2 bases for J; bases not matched to a gene: 1. Per germline, CDR1 MGHRA and CDR2 YSYEKL. CDR3 DNA sequence: TGCGCCAGCAGCCATAGCGGGGGGACCTACGAGCAGTACTTC. Its translation: CASSHSGGTYEQYF.

The chain employs TRBV19 and TRBJ1-2, with D tentatively TRBD1 (5 bases). V was cut by 5 bases and J by 7 bases, with 11 bases left in between. CDR1 and CDR2 from the germline V gene are LNHDA and SQIVND (reference sequence). CDR3 length: 12 residues. The chain's CDR3 is CASSPPGLGYTF. The CDR3 nucleotides read TGTGCCAGTAGTCCGCCAGGGCTTGGCTACACCTTC. Supplemented by reference TRBV19 and TRBJ1-2, the full variable domain reads DGGITQSPKYLFRKEGQNVTLSCEQNLNHDAMYWYRQDPGQGLRLIYYSQIVNDFQKGDIAEGYSVSREKKESFPLTVTSAQKNPTAFYLCASSPPGLGYTFGSGTRLTVV.

This clonotype has a single count. V gene TRBV20-1 combines with J gene TRBJ2-5, with a tentative D call TRBD1 (6 bases). The CDR3 contains 15 residues. Trimming took 5 bases from V and 6 from J, leaving 22 bases between them. CDR1 DFQATT and CDR2 SNEGSKA come from the germline V gene (reference sequence). CDR3 bases: TGCAGTGCTTCTTACGCTAACAGGGCTGATAAGACCCAGTACTTC. Protein sequence: CSASYANRADKTQYF.